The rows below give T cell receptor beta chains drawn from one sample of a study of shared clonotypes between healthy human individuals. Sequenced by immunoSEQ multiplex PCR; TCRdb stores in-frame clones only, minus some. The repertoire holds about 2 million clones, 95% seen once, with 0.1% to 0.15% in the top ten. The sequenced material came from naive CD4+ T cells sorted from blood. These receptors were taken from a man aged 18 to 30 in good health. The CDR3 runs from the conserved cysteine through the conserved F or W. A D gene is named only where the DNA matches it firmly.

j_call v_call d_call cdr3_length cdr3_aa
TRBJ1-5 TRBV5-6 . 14 CASSPMGGNQPQHF
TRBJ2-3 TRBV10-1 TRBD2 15 CASSEGLAGTDTQYF
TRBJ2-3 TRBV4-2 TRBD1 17 CASSRGPGQGNTDTQYF
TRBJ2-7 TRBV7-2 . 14 CASSLALNALEQYF
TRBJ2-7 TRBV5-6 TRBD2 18 CASSLVGWLASGTYEQYF
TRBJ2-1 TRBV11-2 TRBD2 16 CASSLGSSGVNNEQFF
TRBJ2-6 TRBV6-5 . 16 CASSYPTGTGANVLTF
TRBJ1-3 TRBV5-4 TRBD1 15 CASSKDRGSGNTIYF
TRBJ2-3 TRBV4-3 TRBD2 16 CASSPGGGAVTDTQYF
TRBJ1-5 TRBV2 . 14 CASRQTGNNQPQHF
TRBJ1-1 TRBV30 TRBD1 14 CALHRGLMNTEAFF
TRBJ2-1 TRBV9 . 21 CASSLYSGAGDPSSSYNEQFF
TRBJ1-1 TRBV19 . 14 CASSTGPTNTEAFF
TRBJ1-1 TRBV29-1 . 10 CSVLTTEAFF
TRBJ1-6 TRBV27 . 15 CASSLSSGGTSPLHF
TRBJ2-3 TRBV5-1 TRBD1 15 CASSATGQAGHTQYF
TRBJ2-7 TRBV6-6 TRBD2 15 CASSLRSGNLLEQYF
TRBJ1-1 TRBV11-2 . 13 CASSLTANTEAFF
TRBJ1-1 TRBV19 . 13 CASSRQVPSEAFF
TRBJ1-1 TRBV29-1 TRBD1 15 CSVEVSDRLNTEAFF
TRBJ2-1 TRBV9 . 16 CASSAAGSEAYNEQFF
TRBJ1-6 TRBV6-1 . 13 CASRVQGLAPLHF
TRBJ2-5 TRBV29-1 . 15 CSVVAGVRIRETQYF
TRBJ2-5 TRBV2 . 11 CAGRLQETQYF
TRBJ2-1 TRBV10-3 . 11 CASRKINEQFF
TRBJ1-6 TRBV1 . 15 CTSSQISGNNSPLHF
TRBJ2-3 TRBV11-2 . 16 CASSLQQGGSTDTQYF
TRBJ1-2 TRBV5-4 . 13 CASSLEGTYGYTF
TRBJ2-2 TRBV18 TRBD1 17 CASSPLRTTGGTGELFF
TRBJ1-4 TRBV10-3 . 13 CAIIGQINEKLFF
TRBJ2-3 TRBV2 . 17 CASSELGATSSTDTQYF
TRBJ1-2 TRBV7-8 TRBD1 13 CASSHGTGNGYTF
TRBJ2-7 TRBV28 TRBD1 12 CASSLTGYEQYF
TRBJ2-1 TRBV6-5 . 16 CASSSDSLGSYNEQFF
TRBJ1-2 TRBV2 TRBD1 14 CASSLWTGTYGYTF
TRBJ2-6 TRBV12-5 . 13 CASAQSGANVLTF
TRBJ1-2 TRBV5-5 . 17 CASSFLGGLAPNYGYTF
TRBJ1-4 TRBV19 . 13 CASSQVANEELFF
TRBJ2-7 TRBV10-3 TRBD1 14 CASSRDRTSYEQYF
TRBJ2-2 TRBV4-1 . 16 CASSQESPGNSGELFF
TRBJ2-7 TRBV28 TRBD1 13 CASSPGQTYEQYF
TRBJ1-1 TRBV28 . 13 CASLMTENTEAFF
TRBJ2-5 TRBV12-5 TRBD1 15 CASATGQGRRETQYF
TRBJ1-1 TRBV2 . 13 CASSVYGNTEAFF
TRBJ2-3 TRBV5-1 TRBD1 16 CASSLEQGAGTDTQYF
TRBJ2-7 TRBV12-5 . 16 CASGFFPGTPPVEQYF
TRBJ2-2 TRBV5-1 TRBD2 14 CASTLAGETGELFF
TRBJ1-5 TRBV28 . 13 CASRSRGNQPQHF
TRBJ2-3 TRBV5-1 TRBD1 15 CASSSRQGSTDTQYF
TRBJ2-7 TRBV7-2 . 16 CASSFQVVRELGEQYF
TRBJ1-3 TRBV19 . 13 CASTLTSGNTIYF
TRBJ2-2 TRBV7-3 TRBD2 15 CASSESGVNTGELFF
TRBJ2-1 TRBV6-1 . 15 CASSLRQAYGNEQFF
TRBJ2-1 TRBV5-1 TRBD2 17 CASSSGNSGGTNNEQFF
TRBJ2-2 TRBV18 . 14 CASSPQGNTGELFF
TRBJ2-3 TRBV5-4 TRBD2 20 CASSSGGLAGVMIQGDTQYF
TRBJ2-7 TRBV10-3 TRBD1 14 CAISPDRGTTEQYF
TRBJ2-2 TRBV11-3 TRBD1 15 CASSGGTGGTGELFF
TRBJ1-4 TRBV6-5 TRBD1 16 CASSYSAGQGNEKLFF
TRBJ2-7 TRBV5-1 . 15 CASSRTSAREYEQYF